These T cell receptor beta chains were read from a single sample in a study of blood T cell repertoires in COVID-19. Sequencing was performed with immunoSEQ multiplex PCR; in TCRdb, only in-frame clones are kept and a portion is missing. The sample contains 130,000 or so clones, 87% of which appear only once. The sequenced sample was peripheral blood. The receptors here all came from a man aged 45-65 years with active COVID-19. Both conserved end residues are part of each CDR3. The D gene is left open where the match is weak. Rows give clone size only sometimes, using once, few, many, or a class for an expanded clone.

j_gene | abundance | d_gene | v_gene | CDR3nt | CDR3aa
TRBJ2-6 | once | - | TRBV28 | TGTGCCAGCAAGGAGGGGGCCAAGGGAGTCCTGACTTTC | CASKEGAKGVLTF
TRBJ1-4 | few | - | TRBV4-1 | TGCGCCAGCAGCCGCATAGACGGCCCAGGGGAAAAACTGTTTTTT | CASSRIDGPGEKLFF
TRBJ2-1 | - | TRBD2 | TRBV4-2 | TGTGCCAGCAGCCAAGACGGTAGCGGGGGGGAATACAATGAGCAGTTCTTC | CASSQDGSGGEYNEQFF
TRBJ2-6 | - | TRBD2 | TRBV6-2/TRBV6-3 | TGTGCCAGCAGTTACGTTAGCGGGGGGGCCGGGGCCTCTGGGGCCAACGTCCTGACTTTC | CASSYVSGGAGASGANVLTF
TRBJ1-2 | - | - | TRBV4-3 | TGCGCCAGCAGCCCGGCGGGGGCAAGTGGCTACACCTTC | CASSPAGASGYTF
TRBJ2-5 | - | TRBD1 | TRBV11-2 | TGTGCCAGCAGCCTCCGACAGGGCCCTCAAGAGACCCAGTACTTC | CASSLRQGPQETQYF
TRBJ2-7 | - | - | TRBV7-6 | TGTGCCAGCAGCCTCCTAAAATACGGGGGATTATACGAGCAGTACTTC | CASSLLKYGGLYEQYF
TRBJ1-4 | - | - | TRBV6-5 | TGTGCTTCTAGAGCCGCATTCCCTAATGAAAAACTGTTTTTT | CASRAAFPNEKLFF
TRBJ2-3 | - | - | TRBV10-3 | TGTGCAGGAGCCGCTAGCACAGATACGCAGTATTTT | CAGAASTDTQYF
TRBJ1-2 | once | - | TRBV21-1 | TGTGCCATACTGGGCTACACCTTC | CAILGYTF